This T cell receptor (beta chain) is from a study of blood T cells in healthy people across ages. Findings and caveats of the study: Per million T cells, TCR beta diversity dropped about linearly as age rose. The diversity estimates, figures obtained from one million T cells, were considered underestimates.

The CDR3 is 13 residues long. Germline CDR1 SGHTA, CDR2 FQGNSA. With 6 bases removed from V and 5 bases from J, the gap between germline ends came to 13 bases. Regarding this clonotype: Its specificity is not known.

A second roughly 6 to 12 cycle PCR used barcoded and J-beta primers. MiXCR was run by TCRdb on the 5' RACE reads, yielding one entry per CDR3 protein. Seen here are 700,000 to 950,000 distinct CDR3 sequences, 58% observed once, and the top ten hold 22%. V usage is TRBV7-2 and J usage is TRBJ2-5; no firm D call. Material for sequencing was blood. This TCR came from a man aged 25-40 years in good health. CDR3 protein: CASSLSPPETQYF. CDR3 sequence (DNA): TGTGCCAGCAGTTTGTCCCCCCCGGAGACCCAGTACTTC.